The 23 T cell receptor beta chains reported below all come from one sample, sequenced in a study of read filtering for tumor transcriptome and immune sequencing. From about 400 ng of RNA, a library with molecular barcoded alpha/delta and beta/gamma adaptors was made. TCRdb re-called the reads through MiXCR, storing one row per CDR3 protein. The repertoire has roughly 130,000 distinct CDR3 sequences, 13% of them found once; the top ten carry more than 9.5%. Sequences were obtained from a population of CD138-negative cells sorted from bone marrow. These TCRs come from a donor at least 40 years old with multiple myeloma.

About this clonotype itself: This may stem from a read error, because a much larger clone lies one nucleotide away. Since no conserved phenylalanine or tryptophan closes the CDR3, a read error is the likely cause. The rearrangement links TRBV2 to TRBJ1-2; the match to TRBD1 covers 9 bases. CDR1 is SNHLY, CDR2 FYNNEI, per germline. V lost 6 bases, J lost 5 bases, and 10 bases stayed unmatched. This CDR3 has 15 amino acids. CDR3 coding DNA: TGTGCCAGCAGACAAGGGACAGGGTCAGGGTATGGCTACACCTTG. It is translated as CASRQGTGSGYGYTL.

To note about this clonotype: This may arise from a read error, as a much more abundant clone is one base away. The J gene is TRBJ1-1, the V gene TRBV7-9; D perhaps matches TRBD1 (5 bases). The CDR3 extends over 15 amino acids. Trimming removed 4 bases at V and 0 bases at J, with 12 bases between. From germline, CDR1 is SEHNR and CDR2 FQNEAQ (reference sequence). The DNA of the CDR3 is TGTGCCAGCAGCTCAATCCAGGGAATGAACACTGAAGCTTTCTTT. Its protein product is CASSSIQGMNTEAFF.

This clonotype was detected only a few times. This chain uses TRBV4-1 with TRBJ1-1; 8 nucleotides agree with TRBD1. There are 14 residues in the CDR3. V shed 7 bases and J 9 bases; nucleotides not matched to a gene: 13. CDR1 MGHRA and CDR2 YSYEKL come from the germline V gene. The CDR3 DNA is TGCGCCAGCACCCCCCGGACAGGGCCAACCCAAGCTTTCTTT. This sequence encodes CASTPRTGPTQAFF.

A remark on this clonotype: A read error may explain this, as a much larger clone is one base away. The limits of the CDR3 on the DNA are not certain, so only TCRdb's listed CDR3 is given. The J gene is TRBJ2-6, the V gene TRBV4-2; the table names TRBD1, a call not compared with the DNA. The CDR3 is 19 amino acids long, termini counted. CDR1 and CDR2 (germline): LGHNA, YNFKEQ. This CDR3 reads CASSQVGTGVASGANVPTF.

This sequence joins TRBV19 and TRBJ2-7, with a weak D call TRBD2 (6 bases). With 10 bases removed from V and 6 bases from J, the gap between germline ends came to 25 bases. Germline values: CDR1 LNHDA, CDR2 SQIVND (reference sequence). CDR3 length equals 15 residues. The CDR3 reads CATASPGAQPLEQYF. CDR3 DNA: TGTGCCACCGCCTCTCCGGGAGCCCAACCCCTCGAGCAGTACTTC.

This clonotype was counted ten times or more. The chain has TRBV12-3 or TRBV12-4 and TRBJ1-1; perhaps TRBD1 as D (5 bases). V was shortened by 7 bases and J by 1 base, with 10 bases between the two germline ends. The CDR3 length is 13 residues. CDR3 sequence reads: CASTQTENTEAFF. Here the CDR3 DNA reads TGTGCCAGCACCCAGACAGAGAACACTGAAGCTTTCTTT.

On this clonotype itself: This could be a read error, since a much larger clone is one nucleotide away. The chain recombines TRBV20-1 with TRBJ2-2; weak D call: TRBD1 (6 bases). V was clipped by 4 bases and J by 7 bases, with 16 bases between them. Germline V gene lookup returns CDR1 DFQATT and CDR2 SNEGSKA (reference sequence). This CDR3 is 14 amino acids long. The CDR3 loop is CSANVAGVGGELFF. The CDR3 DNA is TGCAGTGCTAACGTGGCAGGGGTGGGCGGGGAGCTGTTTTTT.

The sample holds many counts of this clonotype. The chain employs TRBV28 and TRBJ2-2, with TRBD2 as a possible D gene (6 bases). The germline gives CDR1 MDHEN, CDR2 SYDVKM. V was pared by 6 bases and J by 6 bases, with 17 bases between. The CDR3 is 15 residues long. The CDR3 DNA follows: TGTGCCAGCAGCCACCGGAGGGGACGGGCCGGGGAGCTGTTTTTT. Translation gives CASSHRRGRAGELFF.

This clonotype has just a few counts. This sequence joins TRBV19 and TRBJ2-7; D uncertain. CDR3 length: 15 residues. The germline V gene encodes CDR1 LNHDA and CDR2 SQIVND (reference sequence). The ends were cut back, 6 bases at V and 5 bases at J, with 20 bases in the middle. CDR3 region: CASSPIAAVGNEQYF. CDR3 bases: TGTGCCAGTAGCCCGATCGCCGCAGTAGGGAACGAGCAGTACTTC.

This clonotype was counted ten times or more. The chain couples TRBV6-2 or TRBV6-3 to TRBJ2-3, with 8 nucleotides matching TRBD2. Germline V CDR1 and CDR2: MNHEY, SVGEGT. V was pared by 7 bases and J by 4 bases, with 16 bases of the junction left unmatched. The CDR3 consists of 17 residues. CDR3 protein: CASTQLPGTRRADTQYF. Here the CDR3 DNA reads TGTGCCAGCACCCAACTTCCCGGGACTAGAAGGGCAGATACGCAGTATTTT.

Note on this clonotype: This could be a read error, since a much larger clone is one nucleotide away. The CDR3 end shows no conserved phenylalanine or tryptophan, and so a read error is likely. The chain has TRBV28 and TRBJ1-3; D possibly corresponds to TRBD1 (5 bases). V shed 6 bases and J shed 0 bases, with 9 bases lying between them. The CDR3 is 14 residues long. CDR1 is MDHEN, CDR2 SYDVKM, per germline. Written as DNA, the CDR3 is TGTGCCAGCAGGCAGGGATACTCTGGAAACACCATATATTCT. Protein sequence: CASRQGYSGNTIYS.

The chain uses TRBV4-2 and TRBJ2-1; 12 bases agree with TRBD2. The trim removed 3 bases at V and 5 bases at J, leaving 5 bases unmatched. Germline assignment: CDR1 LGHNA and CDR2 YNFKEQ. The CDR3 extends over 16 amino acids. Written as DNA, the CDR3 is TGTGCCAGCAGCCAGGCGGGACTAGCGGGCCACAATGAGCAGTTCTTC. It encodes CASSQAGLAGHNEQFF.

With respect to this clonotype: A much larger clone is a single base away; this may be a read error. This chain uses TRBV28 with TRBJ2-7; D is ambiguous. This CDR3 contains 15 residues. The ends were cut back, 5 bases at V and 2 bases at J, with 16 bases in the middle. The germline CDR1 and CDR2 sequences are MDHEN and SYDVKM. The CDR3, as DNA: TGTGCCAGCAGTACATCAGGCTTAGACCCCTACGAGCAGTACTTC. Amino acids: CASSTSGLDPYEQYF.

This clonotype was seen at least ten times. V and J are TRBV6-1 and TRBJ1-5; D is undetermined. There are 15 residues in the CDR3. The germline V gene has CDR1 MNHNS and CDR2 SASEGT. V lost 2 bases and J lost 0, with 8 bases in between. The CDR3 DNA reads TGTGCCAGCAGTGAAATGGTGGATAGCAATCAGCCCCAGCATTTT. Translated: CASSEMVDSNQPQHF.

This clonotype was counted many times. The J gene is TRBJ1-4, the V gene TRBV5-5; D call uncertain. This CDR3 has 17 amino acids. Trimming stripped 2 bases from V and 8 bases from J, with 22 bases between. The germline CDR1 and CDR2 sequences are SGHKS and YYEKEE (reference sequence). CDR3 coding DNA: TGTGCCAGCAGCTTTGGAGTGATGGGTCAACTCGGGGAAAAACTGTTTTTT. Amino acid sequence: CASSFGVMGQLGEKLFF. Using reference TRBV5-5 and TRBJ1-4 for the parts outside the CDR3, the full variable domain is DAGVTQSPTHLIKTRGQQVTLRCSPISGHKSVSWYQQVLGQGPQFIFQYYEKEERGRGNFPDRFSARQFPNYSSELNVNALLLGDSALYLCASSFGVMGQLGEKLFFGSGTQLSVL.

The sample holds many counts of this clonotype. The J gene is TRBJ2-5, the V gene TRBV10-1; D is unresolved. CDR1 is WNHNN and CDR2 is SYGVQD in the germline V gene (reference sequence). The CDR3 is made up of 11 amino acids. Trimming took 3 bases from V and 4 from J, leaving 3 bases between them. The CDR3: CASSESETQYF. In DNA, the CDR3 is TGCGCCAGCAGTGAATCAGAGACCCAGTACTTC.

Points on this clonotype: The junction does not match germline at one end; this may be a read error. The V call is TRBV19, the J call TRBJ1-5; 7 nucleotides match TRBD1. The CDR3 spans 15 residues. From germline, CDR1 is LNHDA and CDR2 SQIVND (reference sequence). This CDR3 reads CASSHTGASNQSQHF. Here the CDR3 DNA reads TGTGCCAGTAGCCATACAGGGGCTAGCAATCAGTCCCAGCATTTT.

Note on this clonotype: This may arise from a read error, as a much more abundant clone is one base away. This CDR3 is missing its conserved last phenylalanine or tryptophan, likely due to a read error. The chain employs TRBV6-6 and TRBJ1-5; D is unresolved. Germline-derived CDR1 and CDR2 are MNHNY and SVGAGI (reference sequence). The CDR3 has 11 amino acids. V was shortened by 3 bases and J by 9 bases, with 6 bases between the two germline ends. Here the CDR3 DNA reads TGTGCCAGCAGTTATCGGGGGCCCCAGCATTCT. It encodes CASSYRGPQHS.

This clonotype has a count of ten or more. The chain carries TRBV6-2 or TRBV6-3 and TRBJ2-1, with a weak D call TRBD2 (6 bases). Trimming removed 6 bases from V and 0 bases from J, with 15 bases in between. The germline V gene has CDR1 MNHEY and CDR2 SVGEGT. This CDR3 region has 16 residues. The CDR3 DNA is TGTGCCAGCAGCAGGCGCGGGGTGAGCTCCTACAATGAGCAGTTCTTC. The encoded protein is CASSRRGVSSYNEQFF.

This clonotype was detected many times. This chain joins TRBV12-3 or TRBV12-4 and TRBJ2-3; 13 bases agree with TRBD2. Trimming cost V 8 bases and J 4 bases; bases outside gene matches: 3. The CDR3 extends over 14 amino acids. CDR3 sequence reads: CASDGTSGADTQYF. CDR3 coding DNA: TGTGCCAGCGATGGGACTAGCGGGGCAGATACGCAGTATTTT.

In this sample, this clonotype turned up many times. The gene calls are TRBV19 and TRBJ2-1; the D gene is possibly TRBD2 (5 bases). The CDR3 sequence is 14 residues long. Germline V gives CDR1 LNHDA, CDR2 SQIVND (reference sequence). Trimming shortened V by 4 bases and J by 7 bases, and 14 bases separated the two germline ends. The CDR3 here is CASSTRPQRNEQFF. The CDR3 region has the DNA TGTGCCAGTAGTACCCGACCCCAGCGGAATGAGCAGTTCTTC. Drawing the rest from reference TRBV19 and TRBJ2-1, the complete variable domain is DGGITQSPKYLFRKEGQNVTLSCEQNLNHDAMYWYRQDPGQGLRLIYYSQIVNDFQKGDIAEGYSVSREKKESFPLTVTSAQKNPTAFYLCASSTRPQRNEQFFGPGTRLTVL.

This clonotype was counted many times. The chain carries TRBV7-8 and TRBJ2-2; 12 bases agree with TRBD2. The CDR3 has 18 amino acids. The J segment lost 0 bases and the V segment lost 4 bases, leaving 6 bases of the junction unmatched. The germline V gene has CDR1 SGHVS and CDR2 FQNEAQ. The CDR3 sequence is CASSSRTSGNTNTGELFF. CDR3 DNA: TGTGCCAGCAGCTCCCGGACTAGCGGGAACACGAACACCGGGGAGCTGTTTTTT.

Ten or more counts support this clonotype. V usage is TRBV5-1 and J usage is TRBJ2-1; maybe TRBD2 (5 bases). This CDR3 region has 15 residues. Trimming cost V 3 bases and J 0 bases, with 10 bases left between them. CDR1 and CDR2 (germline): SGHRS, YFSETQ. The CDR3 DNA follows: TGCGCCAGCAGCTCTCAGCGGAGCTCCTACAATGAGCAGTTCTTC. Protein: CASSSQRSSYNEQFF.